A selection of T cell receptor beta chains follows, all from one sample in a study of blood T cell repertoires in COVID-19. Sequenced by immunoSEQ multiplex PCR; TCRdb stores in-frame clones only, minus some. This table has more than 55,000 clones, approximately 88% appearing once. Sequencing was done on a sample of peripheral blood. The receptor source for this set is an older woman with acute or convalescent COVID-19. The conserved cysteine and the conserved F or W are not part of the CDR3 here. Each record gives: J gene, V gene, CDR3 protein.

j_call: TRBJ1-3
v_call: TRBV7-3
cdr3_aa: ASSSQGAGNTIY

j_call: TRBJ2-2
v_call: TRBV6-5
cdr3_aa: ASSRDRVAGGELF

j_call: TRBJ1-5
v_call: TRBV10-3
cdr3_aa: AIRDSLNQPQH

j_call: TRBJ1-5
v_call: TRBV30
cdr3_aa: AWSAAKTGVEQPQH

j_call: TRBJ2-1
v_call: TRBV4-3
cdr3_aa: ASSHGTSGTSYNEQF

j_call: TRBJ1-6
v_call: TRBV6-6
cdr3_aa: ASGGQGQNSPLH

j_call: TRBJ1-1
v_call: TRBV6-4
cdr3_aa: ASSDSGGGTEAF

j_call: TRBJ1-2
v_call: TRBV7-8
cdr3_aa: ASSPQGGAGGYT

j_call: TRBJ2-7
v_call: TRBV6-1
cdr3_aa: ASSETGLAGHYEQY

j_call: TRBJ1-2
v_call: TRBV2
cdr3_aa: ASSKTDNYGYT

j_call: TRBJ2-7
v_call: TRBV5-1
cdr3_aa: ASSFRRLAGRLMSYEQY

j_call: TRBJ1-5
v_call: TRBV7-8
cdr3_aa: ASSLVRAGGNQPQH

j_call: TRBJ1-1
v_call: TRBV7-6
cdr3_aa: ASSPQSGQMNTEAF

j_call: TRBJ1-1
v_call: TRBV19
cdr3_aa: ASSIRGSNTEAF

j_call: TRBJ1-1
v_call: TRBV4-1
cdr3_aa: ASIPREMDTEAF

j_call: TRBJ2-2
v_call: TRBV12-3/TRBV12-4
cdr3_aa: ASNQGAGELF

j_call: TRBJ2-6
v_call: TRBV6-5
cdr3_aa: ARGQGSGANVLT

j_call: TRBJ1-2
v_call: TRBV11-2
cdr3_aa: ASSPGRSYT

j_call: TRBJ2-6
v_call: TRBV7-9
cdr3_aa: ASSRLGLAGTSGANVLT

j_call: TRBJ2-5
v_call: TRBV30
cdr3_aa: AWSFGETQY

j_call: TRBJ1-1
v_call: TRBV7-8
cdr3_aa: ASKLGLRGTEAF

j_call: TRBJ2-6
v_call: TRBV5-8
cdr3_aa: ASSLRPGQGRVGANVLT

j_call: TRBJ2-1
v_call: TRBV20-1
cdr3_aa: SASSASGLLNNEQF

j_call: TRBJ1-4
v_call: TRBV3-1/TRBV3-2
cdr3_aa: ASSGQDLSNEKLF

j_call: TRBJ2-3
v_call: TRBV6-2/TRBV6-3
cdr3_aa: ASSPQTSGSRDTQY

j_call: TRBJ1-6
v_call: TRBV30
cdr3_aa: AWRLDRGQRNSPLH

j_call: TRBJ2-3
v_call: TRBV29-1
cdr3_aa: SVEYRRRDTQY